Here is one T cell receptor beta chain with its context. What it recognizes is unknown. Uncontrolled infection, other autoimmune disease, pregnancy or lactation disqualified patients from enrolment. The CDR3 regions of TCR beta were amplified from RNA transcripts. Carried out on the TCR CDR3, a first-round RT-PCR used the HTBI primer set. TCRdb ran MiXCR on the multiplex PCR reads and lists one entry per CDR3 protein. The data show 500,000 to 800,000 distinct CDR3 sequences, 45% seen once. The source of the sample is a study of T cells in Graves' hyperthyroidism and ophthalmopathy. Findings of the study overall: Among thyroid clonotypes expanded above 0.001, most also appeared in blood. A 13 V-J signature model discriminated ophthalmopathy versus stable hyperthyroidism.

Germline V gives CDR1 SEHNR, CDR2 FQNEAQ (reference sequence). CDR3 length: 17 residues. The trim removed 2 bases at V and 0 bases at J, leaving 9 bases unmatched. The chain recombines TRBV7-9 with TRBJ1-2; 7 positions match TRBD1. The specimen was peripheral blood or thyroid tissue (not recorded which). The receptor was isolated from an adult man with Graves' disease, either hyperthyroidism or ophthalmopathy (not recorded which). CDR3 in amino acids: CASSLNRDSMTNYGYTF. The DNA of the CDR3 is TGTGCCAGCAGCTTAAACCGGGACAGCATGACTAACTATGGCTACACCTTC.